Detailed here is one TCR beta chain. This clonotype was counted only a few times. It has no known antigen specificity. No base-level quality is on record; no much larger clone is a single base apart. This entry belongs to a study of T cells after yellow fever vaccination (dated by TCRdb to the late 2010s). For the study in its entirety: The SMART-Seq v4 Ultra Low Input RNA kit was used to prepare libraries from fractions with low cell numbers. To track T-cell clones before and after primary and booster YFV17D yellow fever vaccination, bulk TCR alpha and beta repertoires were sequenced longitudinally. Two healthy male donors, one aged 18 to 29 and one aged 30 to 40 years, made up the cohort. Blood was collected at multiple timepoints before and after primary and secondary immunization, and bulk PBMC replicates and cell subsets were isolated.

The meaning of the sample's treatment or condition label: live attenuated yellow fever vaccine strain. PBMCs were isolated from peripheral blood using a standard Ficoll-Paque protocol. Dynabeads CD4 and CD8 positive selection kits were used to isolate the CD4 and CD8 T-cell fractions. RNA was extracted with TriZol from bulk PBMCs, CD4 and CD8 fractions, and dextramer-positive and dextramer-negative fractions. Beyond this particular receptor, the publication reports: The secondary T-cell response was weaker than the primary response but faster, peaking on day 5 instead of day 15. Computational filtering was required because FACS-sorted repertoires could contain abundant contaminating clonotypes from the bulk population. Most clones expanded after primary vaccination were re-detected after the booster (about 96% of CD4 and roughly 85% of CD8), suggesting broad memory maintenance. A small fraction of clonotypes showed up in both the CD4 and CD8 compartments, probably as a result of convergent recombination. Because the study included only a couple of donors, the extent to which the findings can be generalized is limited.

Looking up the germline V gene (reference sequence) yields CDR1 SEHNR and CDR2 FQNEAQ. Counted from cysteine to phenylalanine, this CDR3 has 13 amino acids. The CDR3 DNA has 39 bases and is translated from base 1. At the junction V is shortened by 1 base and J by 7 bases, with 8 bases in between. The sequencing machine was an Illumina NovaSeq 6000. Synthesis of TCR cDNA relied on 5'RACE template switching, a step that introduced a universal primer site along with unique molecular identifiers. Priming for cDNA synthesis came from both the TCR alpha and TCR beta constant segments. Libraries were amplified in two PCR steps, with sample barcodes and sequencing adapters added in the second step. Sequencing of libraries was performed on Illumina HiSeq 2500 (2x100 bp) or NovaSeq (2x150 bp). In the source study's methods: Demultiplexing of reads and collapsing into UMI consensus sequences were performed with MIGEC, and V(D)J alignment was carried out with MiXCR. Using edgeR on replicate PBMC samples, clonotypes were called vaccine-responding if FDR was below 0.01 and the log2 fold change was above 5 up to day 15. CD4 or CD8 identity was assigned to each bulk clonotype according to whether the clonotype was present at higher abundance in the sequenced CD4 repertoire or the sequenced CD8 repertoire. TCRdb reanalyzed the raw reads on its own, using fastp at Q25 for trimming and MiXCR for clone calling, and kept in-frame beta chains. A single entry per CDR3 protein holds the most common genes and DNA from its merged rows. TCRdb's processing, not the authors', yielded these V and J calls. Counted in this sample were 100,000 to 150,000 distinct CDR3 sequences; around 9.8% of them appeared once. 30% to 40% of the sample comes from the top ten.

The TCR originated in a young man who received the YFV17D yellow fever vaccine. Sample: CD8+ T cells sorted from PBMCs, taken on the day of the yellow fever booster vaccination. This chain joins TRBV7-9 to TRBJ1-5; there is no confident call for the D gene. The CDR3: CASSLDWGQPQHF. The DNA sequence follows: TGTGCCAGCAGCTTAGATTGGGGACAGCCCCAGCATTTT.